This TCR beta chain was sequenced during a study of response to subunit inactivated influenza vaccine. General study points: There was a suggestion from the authors that each seasonal influenza vaccination recruits few new T cells.

TCRdb reprocessed the RT-PCR reads via MiXCR and lists one record per CDR3 protein. The table has more than 250,000 distinct CDR3 sequences, 21% seen once. This clonotype was seen repeatedly, ten times or more. The antigen is not known. The CDR3 totals 14 residues. The ends lost 7 bases at V and 6 bases at J; junction bases unmatched: 6. This receptor was taken from a man in his fifties or sixties who received an inactivated influenza vaccine. The chain has TRBV12-3 or TRBV12-4 and TRBJ1-5; TRBD1 matches at 10 bases. Sequencing was performed on PBMCs from blood, taken approximately 20 months after vaccination. The DNA of the CDR3 is TGTGCCAGCACCCTCGGGACAGGGGTTCAGCCCCAGCATTTT. Encoded protein: CASTLGTGVQPQHF.